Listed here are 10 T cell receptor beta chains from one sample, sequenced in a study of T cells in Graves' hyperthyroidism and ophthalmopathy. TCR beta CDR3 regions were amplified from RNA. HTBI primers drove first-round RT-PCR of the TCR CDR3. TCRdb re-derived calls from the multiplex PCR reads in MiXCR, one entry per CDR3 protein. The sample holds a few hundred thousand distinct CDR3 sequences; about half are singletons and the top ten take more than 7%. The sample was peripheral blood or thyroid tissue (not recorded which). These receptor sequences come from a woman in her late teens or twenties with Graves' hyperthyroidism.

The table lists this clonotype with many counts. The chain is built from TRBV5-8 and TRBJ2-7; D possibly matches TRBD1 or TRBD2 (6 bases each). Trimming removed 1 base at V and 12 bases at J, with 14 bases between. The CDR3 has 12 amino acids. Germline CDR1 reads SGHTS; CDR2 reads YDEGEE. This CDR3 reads CASSLYREVMYF. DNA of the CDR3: TGTGCCAGCAGCTTGTACAGGGAGGTGATGTACTTC.

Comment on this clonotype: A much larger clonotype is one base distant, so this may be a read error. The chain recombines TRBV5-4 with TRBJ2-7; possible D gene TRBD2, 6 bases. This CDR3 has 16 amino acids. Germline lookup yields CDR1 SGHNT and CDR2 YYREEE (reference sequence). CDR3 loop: CASSLGSGLNSYGQYF. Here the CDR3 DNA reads TGTGCCAGCAGCTTGGGGAGCGGGCTGAACTCCTACGGGCAGTACTTC.

The CDR3 region is CASSPDRAILNEQFF. The DNA for the CDR3 is TGTGCCAGCAGTCCCGACAGGGCAATCTTGAATGAGCAGTTCTTC. The chain employs TRBV2 and TRBJ2-1, with 7 nucleotides matching TRBD1. Germline-derived CDR1 and CDR2 are SNHLY and FYNNEI. J was trimmed by 7 bases and V by 5 bases; bases with no gene match: 11. There are 15 residues in the CDR3. Complete variable domain (other parts from reference TRBV2 and TRBJ2-1): EPEVTQTPSHQVTQMGQEVILRCVPISNHLYFYWYRQILGQKVEFLVSFYNNEISEKSEIFDDQFSVERPDGSNFTLKIRSTKLEDSAMYFCASSPDRAILNEQFFGPGTRLTVL.

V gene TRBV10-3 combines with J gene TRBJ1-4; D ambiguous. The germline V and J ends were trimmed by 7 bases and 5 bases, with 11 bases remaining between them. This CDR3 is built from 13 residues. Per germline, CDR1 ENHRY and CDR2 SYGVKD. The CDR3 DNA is TGTGCCATCAAAGACTTGTACAATGAAAAACTGTTTTTT. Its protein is CAIKDLYNEKLFF.

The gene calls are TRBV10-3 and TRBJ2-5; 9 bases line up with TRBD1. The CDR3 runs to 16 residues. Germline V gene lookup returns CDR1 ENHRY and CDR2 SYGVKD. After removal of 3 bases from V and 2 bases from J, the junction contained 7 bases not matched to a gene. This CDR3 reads CAISEVTGGRQETQYF. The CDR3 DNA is TGTGCCATCAGTGAAGTGACAGGGGGACGGCAAGAGACCCAGTACTTC.

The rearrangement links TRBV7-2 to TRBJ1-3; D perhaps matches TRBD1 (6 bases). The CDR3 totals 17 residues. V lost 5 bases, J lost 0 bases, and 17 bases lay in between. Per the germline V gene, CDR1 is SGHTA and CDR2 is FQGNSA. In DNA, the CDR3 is TGTGCCAGCAGCCTCCCCCCGGGACAACCCTCTGGAAACACCATATATTTT. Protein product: CASSLPPGQPSGNTIYF.

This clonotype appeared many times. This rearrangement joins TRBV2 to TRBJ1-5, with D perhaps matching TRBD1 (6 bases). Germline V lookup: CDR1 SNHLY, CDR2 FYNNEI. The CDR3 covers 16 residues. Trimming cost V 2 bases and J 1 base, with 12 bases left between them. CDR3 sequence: CASSERGGLSNQPQHF. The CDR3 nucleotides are TGTGCCAGCAGTGAAAGGGGGGGGCTGAGCAATCAGCCCCAGCATTTT.

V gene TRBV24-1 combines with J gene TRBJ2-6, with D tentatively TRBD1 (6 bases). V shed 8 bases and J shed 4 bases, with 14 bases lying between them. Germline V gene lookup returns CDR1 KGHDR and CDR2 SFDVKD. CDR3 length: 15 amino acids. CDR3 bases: TGTGCCACCAAACAGGGCGGCACCGGGGCCAACGTCCTGACTTTC. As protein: CATKQGGTGANVLTF.

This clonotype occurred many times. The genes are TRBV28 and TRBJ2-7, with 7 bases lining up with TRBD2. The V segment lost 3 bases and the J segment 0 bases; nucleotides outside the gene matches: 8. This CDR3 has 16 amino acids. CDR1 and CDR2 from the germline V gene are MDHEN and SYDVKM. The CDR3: CASSFGRGVSSYEQYF. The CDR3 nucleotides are TGTGCCAGCAGTTTCGGTCGGGGGGTGAGCTCCTACGAGCAGTACTTC.

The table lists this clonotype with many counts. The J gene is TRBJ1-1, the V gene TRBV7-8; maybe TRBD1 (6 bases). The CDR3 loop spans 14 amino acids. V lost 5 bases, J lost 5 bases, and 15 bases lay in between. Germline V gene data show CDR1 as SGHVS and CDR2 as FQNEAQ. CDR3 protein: CASSLQGMQTEAFF. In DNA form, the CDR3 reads TGTGCCAGCAGCCTTCAGGGGATGCAGACTGAAGCTTTCTTT.